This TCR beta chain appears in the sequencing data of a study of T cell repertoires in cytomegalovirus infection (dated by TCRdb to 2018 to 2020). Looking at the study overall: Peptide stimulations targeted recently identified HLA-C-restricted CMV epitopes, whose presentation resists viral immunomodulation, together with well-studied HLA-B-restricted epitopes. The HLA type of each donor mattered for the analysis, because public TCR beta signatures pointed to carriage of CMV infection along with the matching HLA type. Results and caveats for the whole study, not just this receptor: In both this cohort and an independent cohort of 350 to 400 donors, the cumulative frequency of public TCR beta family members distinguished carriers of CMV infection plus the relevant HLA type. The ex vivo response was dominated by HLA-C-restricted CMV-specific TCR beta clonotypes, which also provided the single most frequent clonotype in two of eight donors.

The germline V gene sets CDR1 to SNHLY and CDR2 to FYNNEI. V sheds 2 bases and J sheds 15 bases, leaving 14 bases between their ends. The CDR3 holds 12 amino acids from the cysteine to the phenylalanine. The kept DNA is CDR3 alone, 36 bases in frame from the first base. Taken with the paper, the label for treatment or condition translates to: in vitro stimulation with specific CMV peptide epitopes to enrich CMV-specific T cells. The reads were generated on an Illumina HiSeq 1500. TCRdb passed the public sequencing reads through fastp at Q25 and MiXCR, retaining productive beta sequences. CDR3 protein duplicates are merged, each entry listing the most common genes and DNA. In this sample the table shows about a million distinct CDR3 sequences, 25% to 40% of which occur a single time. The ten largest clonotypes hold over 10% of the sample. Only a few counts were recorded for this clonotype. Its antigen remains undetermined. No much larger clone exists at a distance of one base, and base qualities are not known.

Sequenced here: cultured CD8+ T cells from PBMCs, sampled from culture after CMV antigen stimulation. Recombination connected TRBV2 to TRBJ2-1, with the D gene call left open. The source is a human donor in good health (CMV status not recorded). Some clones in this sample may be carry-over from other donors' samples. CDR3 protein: CASSENAQRRFF. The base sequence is TGTGCCAGCAGTGAAAATGCGCAAAGACGGTTCTTC.